This T cell receptor beta chain stems from a study of blood T cell repertoires in COVID-19. Germline loops: CDR1 SGHTS, CDR2 YDEGEE. The junction had 14 bases not matched to a gene; V was cut back by 9 bases and J by 7 bases. CDR3 length: 14 amino acids. Individuals aged roughly 18 to 95 years were recruited from roughly 22 US areas. Participant-reported clinical history was the basis for cohort assignment. Original analysis: By means of reference gene primer amplification, nucleated cell counts were estimated. The table came from immunoSEQ multiplex PCR; TCRdb's copy has only in-frame clones and leaves some out. That table supplies the V and J calls and clone size; D and trimming were determined from the DNA. This sample carries around 300,000 clones, roughly nine tenths of them seen once, and the ten largest clones take 2.4%.

The sample was PBMCs or T cells enriched from blood (not recorded which). The clonotype comes from a woman aged 18-29 years who had recovered from COVID-19. The rearrangement joins TRBV5-8 to TRBJ1-1; 8 bases match TRBD1. The CDR3 loop reads CATFNRDRLLEAFF. The DNA of the CDR3 is TGTGCCACCTTTAACCGGGACAGGCTCCTTGAAGCTTTCTTT. The whole variable domain, filled in from reference TRBV5-8 and TRBJ1-1, reads EAGVTQSPTHLIKTRGQQATLRCSPISGHTSVYWYQQALGLGLQFLLWYDEGEERNRGNFPPRFSGRQFPNYSSELNVNALELEDSALYLCATFNRDRLLEAFFGQGTRLTVV.